This entry describes one TCR beta chain. No cognate antigen has been identified for it. Base quality data are lacking; no much larger clone is found one base away. The entry originates in a study of identifying expanded T cells in peripheral blood (dated by TCRdb to about 2019). About the study as a whole: Technical replicates were generated by sequencing separate aliquots of the same genomic DNA pool, and four replicates were compared pairwise.

Trimming at the junction amounts to 2 bases on V and 11 bases on J, and the germline ends lie 25 bases apart. The cysteine opens and the phenylalanine closes a CDR3 of 16 amino acids. Only the CDR3 portion is preserved as DNA: 48 bases, with reading frame beginning at the first base. CDR1 MNHNS and CDR2 SASEGT are derived from the germline V gene. During the collection period, no infections or other immune events were recorded for the healthy donors. Time-dependent variance in a beta-binomial model of T-cell clone differential abundance was calibrated using healthy-donor blood repertoires as a training cohort. There were 10 healthy donors in the training cohort, of whom 3 were female and 7 were male. On average the donors were approximately 43 years old, and their ages spanned roughly 29 to 70 years. Whole blood was collected from each healthy donor at three time points spaced about two weeks apart and obtained from a commercial supplier. For immunosequencing, genomic DNA was extracted from whole blood that had not been sorted.

The paper as a whole reports these results and caveats: It was expected by the authors that biological variance in healthy repertoires might increase further over much longer intervals, such as months to years. Both the number of clones called differentially abundant and the false-positive rate were significantly reduced by the beta-binomial model across all healthy-donor time intervals. The binomial model flagged approximately 1.2 differentially abundant clones between technical replicates, compared with about 16 over about two weeks and 19 over approximately four weeks. In all healthy donors, the variance in clone template counts between samples taken around 2 weeks apart rose significantly as total template count increased.

The immunoSEQ Assay, which uses bias-controlled multiplex PCR amplification of genomic DNA, was used to profile TCRbeta CDR3 regions. Per the authors' processing: The absolute abundance of each unique TCRbeta CDR3 region was quantified after sequences were collapsed and filtered. Differential abundance was assessed using a binomial (Fisher-equivalent) model and a beta-binomial model in which time-dependent variance fitted from healthy donors was added. Clones with fewer than 5 combined templates were removed, and a clone was called differentially abundant if the clone's Benjamini-Hochberg FDR was below 0.01. The form v = (b*log(k)+a)^2 was used to model beta-binomial variance as a function of total template count across the two samples. Imported from immuneACCESS, the table was reduced by TCRdb to in-frame sequences with V and J called. These copies leave out some clones; in studies compared against another copy, an unresolved V gene accounts for under half, and the cause of the remainder is not known. V, J and clone size were drawn from that table, and D and trimming were deduced from the DNA. The sample table records 90,000 to 110,000 clones; about 88% of these occur just once. In total, the top ten clones hold about 8.6% of the sample.

The sequence was obtained from a person aged 18 to 69 in good health. This sequence uses TRBV6-1 and TRBJ2-7; confidence is insufficient to name the D gene. Sequenced input: blood. The nucleotides are TGTGCCAGCAGTGAATGGTCGATCCCAGAGAGTGAAAGAGAGTACTTC. It codes for CASSEWSIPESEREYF.